The clone carrying this TCR beta chain was counted between two and nine times. MiXCR, run by TCRdb on the 5' RACE reads, gives a single entry per CDR3 protein. The repertoire holds 200,000 to 300,000 distinct CDR3 sequences, with roughly 10% as singletons. This sample stems from a study of identical twins. The clonotype comes from a middle-aged man in good health. The sequenced sample consisted of memory T cells sorted from blood.

The CDR3 sequence: CASSLESSGLYEQYF. As DNA, the CDR3 is TGTGCCAGCAGCTTGGAGTCTAGCGGGCTGTACGAGCAGTACTTC. The chain combines TRBV5-4 with TRBJ2-7, with 8 bases that match TRBD2. CDR3 length: 15 amino acids. V was clipped by 0 bases and J by 4 bases; unmatched bases: 6. Germline V gene data show CDR1 as SGHNT and CDR2 as YYREEE (reference sequence).